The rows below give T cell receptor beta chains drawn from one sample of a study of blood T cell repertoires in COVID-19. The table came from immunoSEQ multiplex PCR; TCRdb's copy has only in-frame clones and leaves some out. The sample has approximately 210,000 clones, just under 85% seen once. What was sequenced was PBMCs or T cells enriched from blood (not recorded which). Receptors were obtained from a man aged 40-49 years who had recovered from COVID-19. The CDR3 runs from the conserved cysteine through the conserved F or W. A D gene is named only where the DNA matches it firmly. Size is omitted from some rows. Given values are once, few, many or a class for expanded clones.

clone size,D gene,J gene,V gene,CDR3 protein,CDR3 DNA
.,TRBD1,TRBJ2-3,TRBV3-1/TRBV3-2,CASSQGMGQGAYGGTDTQYF,TGTGCCAGCAGCCAAGGAATGGGACAGGGGGCTTACGGCGGCACAGATACGCAGTATTTT
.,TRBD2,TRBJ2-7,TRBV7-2,CASSSRLAGGRVGLYEQYF,TGTGCCAGCAGCTCACGACTAGCGGGAGGGCGAGTCGGTCTCTACGAGCAGTACTTC
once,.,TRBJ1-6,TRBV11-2,CASSSHWQGRAYNSPLHF,TGTGCCAGCAGCTCTCACTGGCAGGGGAGGGCCTATAATTCACCCCTCCACTTT
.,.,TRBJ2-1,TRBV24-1,CATSELPAVSYNEQFF,TGTGCCACCAGTGAGCTGCCCGCGGTCTCCTACAATGAGCAGTTCTTC
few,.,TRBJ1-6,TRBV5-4,CASSNSRSPLHF,TGTGCCAGCAGCAACAGCCGTTCACCCCTCCACTTT
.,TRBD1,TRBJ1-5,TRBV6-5,CASLGTARYDQPQHF,TGTGCCAGCTTAGGGACAGCCCGTTACGATCAGCCCCAGCATTTT
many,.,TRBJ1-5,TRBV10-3,CAISNSNQPQHF,TGTGCCATCAGCAATAGCAATCAGCCCCAGCATTTT
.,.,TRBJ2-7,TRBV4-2,CASSQDLDRWSSYEQYF,TGTGCCAGCAGCCAAGATCTCGACAGGTGGAGCTCCTACGAGCAGTACTTC
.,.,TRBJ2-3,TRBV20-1,CSASQGTDTQYF,TGCAGTGCTAGTCAGGGAACAGATACGCAGTATTTT
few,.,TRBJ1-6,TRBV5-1,CASSFNREINSPLHF,TGCGCCAGCAGCTTTAACAGGGAGATTAATTCACCCCTCCACTTT
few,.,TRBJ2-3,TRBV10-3,CAISGQKLLSTDTQYF,TGTGCCATCAGCGGACAGAAGTTACTAAGCACAGATACGCAGTATTTT
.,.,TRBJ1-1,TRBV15,CATGVRRDTEAFF,TGTGCCACCGGGGTTAGGCGGGACACTGAAGCTTTCTTT
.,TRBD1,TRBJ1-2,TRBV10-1,CASSEGTASLRTF,TGCGCCAGCAGTGAAGGGACAGCCAGCTTGAGGACCTTC
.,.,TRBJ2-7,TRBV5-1,CASSLVLAGAEQYF,TGCGCCAGCAGCTTGGTTTTGGCGGGGGCCGAGCAGTACTTC
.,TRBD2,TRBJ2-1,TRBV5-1,CASSLGGPGTSSYNEQFF,TGCGCCAGCAGCTTGGGAGGCCCCGGGACTAGCTCCTACAATGAGCAGTTCTTC
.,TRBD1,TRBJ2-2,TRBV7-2,CASSLRQGASTGELFF,TGTGCCAGCAGCTTAAGACAGGGGGCAAGCACCGGGGAGCTGTTTTTT
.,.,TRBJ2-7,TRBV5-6,CASSLLGSEAYEQYF,TGTGCCAGCAGCTTGCTAGGCAGCGAAGCCTACGAGCAGTACTTC
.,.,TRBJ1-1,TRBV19,CASSQKGVRAFF,TGTGCCAGTAGTCAGAAGGGGGTTCGAGCTTTCTTT
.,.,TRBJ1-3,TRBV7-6,CASSVSQGGTIYF,TGTGCCAGCAGCGTATCACAGGGCGGCACCATATATTTT
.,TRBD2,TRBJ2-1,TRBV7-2,CASSLGLAPGNEQFF,TGTGCCAGCAGCTTGGGACTAGCGCCAGGGAATGAGCAGTTCTTC
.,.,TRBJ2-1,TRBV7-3,CASSLGAANEQFF,TGTGCCAGCAGCTTAGGGGCCGCCAATGAGCAGTTCTTC
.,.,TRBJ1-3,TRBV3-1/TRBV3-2,CASSQLGAGVGNTIYF,TGTGCCAGCAGCCAATTGGGCGCAGGGGTCGGAAACACCATATATTTT
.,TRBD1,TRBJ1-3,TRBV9,CASRVDRAAGNTIYF,TGTGCCAGCAGGGTTGACAGGGCCGCGGGAAACACCATATATTTT
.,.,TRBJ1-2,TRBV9,CASSVAAGRGVYGYTF,TGTGCCAGCAGCGTAGCGGCCGGCAGGGGAGTCTATGGCTACACCTTC
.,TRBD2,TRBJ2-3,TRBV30,CAWSVGGGTDTQYF,TGTGCCTGGAGTGTGGGGGGAGGGACGGATACGCAGTATTTT
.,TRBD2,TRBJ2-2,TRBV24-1,CATSFGGGDTGELFF,TGTGCCACCAGTTTCGGGGGAGGGGACACCGGGGAGCTGTTTTTT
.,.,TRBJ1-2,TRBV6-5,CASRRGEGNYGYTF,TGTGCCAGCCGCCGCGGGGAAGGAAACTATGGCTACACCTTC
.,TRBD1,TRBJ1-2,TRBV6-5,CASSLKGQGAYGYTF,TGTGCCAGCAGTCTTAAGGGCCAGGGGGCCTATGGCTACACCTTC
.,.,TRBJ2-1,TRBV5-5,CASSLEVDRFIYNEQFF,TGTGCCAGCAGCTTGGAAGTCGACAGGTTTATATACAATGAGCAGTTCTTC
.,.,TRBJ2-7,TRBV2,CASSELAGALQEQYF,TGTGCCAGCAGTGAACTCGCGGGGGCTCTGCAGGAGCAGTACTTC
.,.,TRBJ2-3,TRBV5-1,CASSLSGWGDTQYF,TGCGCCAGCAGCTTGTCGGGGTGGGGAGATACGCAGTATTTT
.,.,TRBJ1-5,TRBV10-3,CAISEPDSYQPQHF,TGTGCCATCAGTGAGCCGGACAGTTATCAGCCCCAGCATTTT
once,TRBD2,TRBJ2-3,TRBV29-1,CSPSKLAGVYTQYF,TGCAGCCCCAGTAAACTAGCGGGAGTATATACGCAGTATTTT
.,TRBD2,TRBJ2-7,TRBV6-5,CASRVSGRTYEQYF,TGTGCCAGCAGGGTTAGCGGGAGGACCTACGAGCAGTACTTC
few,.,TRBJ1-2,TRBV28,CASRGAGYGYTF,TGTGCCAGCAGGGGGGCAGGCTATGGCTACACCTTC
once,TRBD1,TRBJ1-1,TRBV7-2,CASSLNRGPLEFF,TGTGCCAGCAGCTTAAACAGGGGGCCCTTAGAGTTCTTT
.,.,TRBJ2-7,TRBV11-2,CASSLAGSRGTHEQYF,TGTGCCAGCAGCTTAGCCGGGTCGCGGGGTACCCACGAGCAGTACTTC
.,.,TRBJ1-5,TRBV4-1,CASSRGSPGQPQHF,TGCGCCAGCAGCCGAGGTTCCCCGGGGCAGCCCCAGCATTTT
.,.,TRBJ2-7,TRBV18,CASSSAKGYEQYF,TGTGCCAGCTCATCTGCCAAGGGGTATGAGCAGTACTTC
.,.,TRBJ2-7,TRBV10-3,CAIRYGGRDEQYF,TGTGCCATCAGATATGGGGGCCGGGACGAGCAGTACTTC
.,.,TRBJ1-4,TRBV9,CASSAVALATNEKLFF,TGTGCCAGCAGCGCTGTTGCACTAGCAACTAATGAAAAACTGTTTTTT
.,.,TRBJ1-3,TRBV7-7,CASSSFLGPGNTIYF,TGTGCCAGCAGCTCCTTTCTGGGGCCTGGAAACACCATATATTTT
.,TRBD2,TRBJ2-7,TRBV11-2,CASSLDRLAVAYEQYF,TGTGCCAGCAGCTTAGATAGACTAGCGGTCGCCTACGAGCAGTACTTC
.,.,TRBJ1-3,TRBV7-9,CASSLTAGGSGNTIYF,TGTGCCAGCAGCTTAACGGCGGGGGGCTCTGGAAACACCATATATTTT
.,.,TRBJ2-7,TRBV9,CASSVEARGEQYF,TGTGCCAGCAGCGTAGAAGCTAGAGGCGAGCAGTACTTC
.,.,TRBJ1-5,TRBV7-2,CASSPAGLGQPQHF,TGTGCCAGCAGCCCAGCAGGGTTAGGGCAGCCCCAGCATTTT
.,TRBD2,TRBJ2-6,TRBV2,CASSIAGAGANVLTF,TGTGCCAGCAGTATTGCGGGGGCTGGGGCCAACGTCCTGACTTTC
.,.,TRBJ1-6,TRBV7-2,CASSLAHRVGSPLHF,TGTGCCAGCAGCTTAGCGCACAGGGTCGGTTCACCCCTCCACTTT
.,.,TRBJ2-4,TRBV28,CASNRIGDIQYF,TGTGCCAGCAACAGAATAGGGGACATTCAGTACTTC
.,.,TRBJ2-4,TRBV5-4,CASSLAGQGKNIQYF,TGTGCCAGCAGCTTGGCCGGTCAGGGCAAAAACATTCAGTACTTC
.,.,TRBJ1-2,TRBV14,CASSQELQGLGDGYTF,TGTGCCAGCAGCCAAGAACTCCAGGGGTTAGGGGATGGCTACACCTTC
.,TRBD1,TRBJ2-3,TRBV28,CASSSLAQGRTDTQYF,TGTGCCAGCAGTTCTTTGGCACAGGGGCGCACAGATACGCAGTATTTT
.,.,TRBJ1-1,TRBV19,CASSILPGVNTEAFF,TGTGCCAGTAGTATTCTTCCAGGTGTGAACACTGAAGCTTTCTTT
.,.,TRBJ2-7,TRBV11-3,CASSLNYYEQYF,TGTGCCAGCAGCCTGAACTACTACGAGCAGTACTTC